This T cell receptor (beta chain) was recorded in a study of early stage breast cancer tumors (dated by TCRdb to about 2017). Turning to the overall study: Of the roughly 15 invasive breast tumors, roughly 13 were found to be estrogen receptor-positive, progesterone receptor-positive and HER2-negative. About 70% of the 12 ER+/PR+/HER2- tumors were invasive ductal carcinomas, while the other four were invasive lobular carcinomas. On average, each sample had about 9.6-fold read coverage. Across all samples, around 2.9 million templates representing roughly 1,100,000 unique clonotypes were detected.

Study-wide findings and limitations: Bulk genomic DNA sequencing of unsorted cells missed chain pairing and functional markers such as CD4, CD8 and FOXP3. Because the cohort was small, a breakdown by tumor subtype could not be done. Tumors showed roughly 2.7-fold higher T cell density and higher clonality than adjacent normal breast tissue. Repertoires from blood and normal breast were more alike than repertoires from blood and tumor, and in about 90% of the 16 patients, comparing each tissue with blood separated tumor from normal. Enriched TCRB sequences shared across patients were found to be mostly commonly generated sequences that were unlikely to play an important role in the tumor microenvironment.

Dicing about 19-50 mg of tumor tissue typically produced more than 3 ug of DNA. The study profiled bulk TCR beta-chain repertoires in matched peripheral blood, tumor and adjacent normal breast tissue taken from about 15 patients with early-stage breast cancer. Following resection, visually identified tumor tissue was excised and transferred into prechilled RNAlater. A TissueLyser II was used to homogenize diced tumor tissue (20-50 mg) in RLTplus buffer containing beta-mercaptoethanol and antifoaming agent. The Qiagen AllPrep DNA/RNA Mini kit was used for genomic DNA extraction. CDR1 and CDR2 were assigned from the germline V gene as SGHTA and FQGNSA. The CDR3 goes from the cysteine to the phenylalanine over 13 residues. Solely the CDR3 DNA is kept, with 39 bases framed from the first base. V loses 1 base, J loses 8 bases, and the germline ends lie 11 bases apart. This clone has more than one count but fewer than ten. The antigen it recognizes is unknown. Base qualities are not recorded, but no much larger clone differs from it by a single base.

Every sample was amplified as two independent genomic DNA replicates, using approximately 0.5 ug for blood and roughly 1.6 ug for tumor or normal breast. TCRB sequencing of genomic DNA was carried out with the ImmunoSeq Intro kit according to the manufacturer's instructions. The multiplex PCR ran for around 33 cycles using proprietary primers and spike-in control sequences for absolute quantification. An 87-bp fragment spanning the CDR3 and flanking V and J genes was sequenced with single-end 150-bp reads. Each lane of an Illumina MiSeq using version 3.0 chemistry carried seven multiplexed samples, with two replicates per sample. Per the original workflow: Raw data were processed with the vendor's proprietary pipeline, and both replicates were merged into a single result per sample. Clonotypes were defined as productive rearrangements sharing the V-gene family, CDR3 amino acid sequence and J-gene segment. Clonality was calculated as 1 minus the normalized Shannon entropy (Pielou evenness) of TCRB abundances. T cell density was estimated by dividing total templates by the number of input cells inferred from the DNA input amount. Recon with default parameters was used to estimate total repertoire diversity and clonality. Clonotypes with over 0.1% abundance in tumor and at least 32-fold higher abundance in tumor than in normal breast were defined as tumor-enriched. TCRdb obtained this table from immuneACCESS and retained in-frame rearrangements with V and J assigned. These tables miss some clones; where compared with another copy, unresolved V genes account for less than half of the shortfall, and the remainder is unexplained. That table supplies the V and J calls and clone size; D and trimming were determined from the DNA. This sample gives about 7,900 clones in total; approximately 60% of them show up just once. The ten largest clones represent approximately 7.5% of the sample.

This receptor was taken from an older person with breast cancer. What was sequenced was breast tumor tissue. The chain employs TRBV7-2 and TRBJ1-2, with no confident D gene call. The DNA sequence follows: TGTGCCAGCAGCTTAGTGGGCATACAAGGCTACACCTTC. Translated, this is CASSLVGIQGYTF.